The clone carrying this T cell receptor (beta chain) was found once. Its specificity is unknown. This sample is drawn from a study of blood T cells in healthy people across ages. Study results and limitations: Diversity was estimated from one million T cells, and these estimates were considered underestimates.

The draw of peripheral blood yielded around 9.6 milliliters from each donor. With each sample, at least 5 micrograms of total RNA were extracted. This CDR3 comprises 14 residues. The germline gives CDR1 DFQATT, CDR2 SNEGSKA (reference sequence). V lost 6 bases and J 4 bases, leaving 17 bases between the germline ends. Primers used in a second PCR of about 6 to 11 cycles were a sample-barcoded 5' primer and a J-beta primer mix. Every cDNA molecule carried a tag from a template-switch adaptor bearing 12 random nucleotides. TCRdb redid the calling of the 5' RACE reads with MiXCR, one entry per CDR3 protein. The sample gives 780,000 or so distinct CDR3 sequences, about 61% of which show up once; 25% to 30% is in the top ten.

The sequence derives from a man between 40 and 49 years old in good health. The V gene is TRBV20-1, the J gene TRBJ2-3; maybe TRBD2 (7 bases). Sequences were obtained from blood. CDR3 DNA: TGCAGTGCCCCCAAGGGGGGGGTGGCAGATACGCAGTATTTT. This gives the protein CSAPKGGVADTQYF.